The 3 T cell receptor beta chains in this list originate from one sample, sequenced in a study of shared clonotypes between healthy human individuals. The method was immunoSEQ multiplex PCR; TCRdb's version includes in-frame clones alone and lacks a portion of them. The sample carries some 700,000 clones, 90% recorded once. The sequencing sample was made of memory CD8+ T cells from PBMCs. As to subset: CD45RO+ cells pooled with CCR7-negative TemRA cells. Receptor source: a young man in good health. Some clones in this sample may be carry-over from other donors' samples.

The V and J genes are TRBV5-6 and TRBJ1-1; 7 bases agree with TRBD1. Trimming at V came to 1 base and at J to 1 base, leaving 7 bases not matched to a gene. CDR3 size: 16 residues. The germline V gene encodes CDR1 SGHDT and CDR2 YYEEEE. The CDR3 spells CASSLLSGTANTEAFF. CDR3 in DNA: TGTGCCAGCAGCTTGTTGTCCGGGACAGCGAACACTGAAGCTTTCTTT.

The chain carries TRBV9 and TRBJ2-7, with D uncertain. Germline V lookup: CDR1 SGDLS, CDR2 YYNGEE. V was shortened by 0 bases and J by 3 bases, with 13 bases between the two germline ends. The CDR3 contains 15 residues. Here the CDR3 DNA reads TGTGCCAGCAGCGTAGAGGCAGAGGCCAACTACGAGCAGTACTTC. Translated, it gives CASSVEAEANYEQYF.

This clone was counted only a few times. CDR3 nucleotide sequence: TGCGCCAGCAAAATGGCACGGAACGAGCAGTACTTC. Its protein product is CASKMARNEQYF. The chain is built from TRBV10-1 and TRBJ2-7; the D is unclear. Trimming took off 7 bases at V and 5 bases at J, with 12 bases between the two ends. This CDR3 is 12 amino acids long. Germline V gene data show CDR1 as WNHNN and CDR2 as SYGVQD (reference sequence).